This entry concerns a single TCR beta chain. This sample is drawn from a study of blood T cell repertoires in COVID-19. Study-wide background: Acute and convalescent COVID-19 samples came from the United States, Italy and Spain. The analysed material was cDNA or gDNA that came from T cells, B-cell-depleted T cells, or PBMCs.

Per the original methods: Nucleated cell number was recorded as an estimate derived from reference gene primer amplification. This table comes from immunoSEQ multiplex PCR, and its TCRdb copy is limited to in-frame clones, with some not included. V and J calls and clone size are copied from that table; D and trimming were computed from the DNA. The sample holds about 310,000 clones; more than 75% are singletons and the top ten take 1%. The TCR originated in a man aged 45-60 years with active or convalescent COVID-19. The sequenced material came from peripheral blood.

CDR3 nucleotides: TGTGCCAGCAGGGGACAGGCGGGCTCCTATAATTCACCCCTCCACTTT. It yields the protein CASRGQAGSYNSPLHF. This chain links TRBV7-9 with TRBJ1-6; TRBD1 agrees at 8 bases. Looked up from germline, CDR1 is SEHNR and CDR2 is FQNEAQ (reference sequence). Trimming cost V 6 bases and J 0 bases; bases outside gene matches: 4. The CDR3 is 16 residues long.